This section outlines one T cell receptor (beta chain) sequence together with its context. Generated by immunoSEQ multiplex PCR, the TCRdb table keeps only in-frame clones and is missing some. Altogether about 45,000 clones are present, 92% being singletons, with the ten largest covering 0.4% to 0.55%. This specimen belongs to a study of T cell changes during pregnancy in multiple sclerosis. V dropped 4 bases and J dropped 4; count of bases not matched to a gene: 7. CDR1 and CDR2 from the germline V gene are SGHAT and FQNNGV. The CDR3 totals 15 residues. The sequence was collected from a female donor with multiple sclerosis, enrolled in a pregnancy study. This rearrangement joins TRBV11-2 to TRBJ2-3; 8 bases map to TRBD1. Sequencing was performed on CD4+ T cells from peripheral blood mononuclear cells, taken in the third trimester of pregnancy. CDR3 bases: TGTGCCAGCAGCTCAACCCGGACAGGGCCAGATACGCAGTATTTT. Its protein is CASSSTRTGPDTQYF.